Ten or more counts support the clone carrying this T cell receptor (beta chain). An end of the junction does not agree with germline; a read error may underlie this. From the PCR reads, TCRdb called clonotypes with MiXCR, one entry per CDR3 protein. The sample yields over 9,500 distinct CDR3 sequences, about 23% seen once. The CDR3 length is 11 residues. The data were taken from a study of immune characterization of retroperitoneal liposarcoma. The chain recombines TRBV12-3 or TRBV12-4 with TRBJ2-1; the D is unclear. The specimen sequenced was blood. The sequence derives from a female donor with retroperitoneal liposarcoma. The CDR3 DNA reads TGTGCCAGCACCTCCTTCAATGAGCAGTTCTTC. Protein product: CASTSFNEQFF.